Shown below are 18 T cell receptor beta chains from a single sample sequenced in a study of cytomegalovirus exposure and HLA in healthy donors. The PCR employed 60 Vbeta primers together with 13 Jbeta primers. Only in-frame clones appear in the TCRdb table, and some are missing; sequencing was by immunoSEQ multiplex PCR. There are 200,000 or so clones in the sample; about four fifths occur only once, and 5% to 6% lies in the top ten. Sequencing used PBMCs. The source is a woman in her thirties in good health and CMV-seropositive.

V usage is TRBV5-6 and J usage is TRBJ1-2, with D possibly matching TRBD1 (6 bases). Germline values: CDR1 SGHDT, CDR2 YYEEEE. V lost 3 bases and J 3 bases, leaving 18 bases between the germline ends. The CDR3 sequence is 16 residues long. The CDR3 loop reads CASSSQGGQRYYGYTF. As DNA, the CDR3 is TGTGCCAGCAGCTCCCAGGGCGGACAGAGGTACTATGGCTACACCTTC.

This chain joins TRBV5-6 and TRBJ2-7, with D unclear. Deletions cut 0 bases from V and 4 bases from J, with 8 bases between. The CDR3 has 13 amino acids. Per the germline V gene, CDR1 is SGHDT and CDR2 is YYEEEE. DNA for the CDR3: TGTGCCAGCAGCTTGGTGACATCGTACGAGCAGTACTTC. Protein product: CASSLVTSYEQYF.

The sample holds a few counts of this clone. V is TRBV6-5 and J is TRBJ2-5, with D perhaps TRBD2 (6 bases). This CDR3 is built from 14 residues. Trimming removed 5 bases from V and 5 bases from J, with 15 bases in between. CDR1 MNHEY and CDR2 SVGAGI come from the germline V gene. CDR3 nucleotides: TGTGCCAGCAGTCCTGCATTGGGACTGGAGACCCAGTACTTC. This translates into CASSPALGLETQYF.

In this sample, this clone turned up once. The chain links TRBV11-2 to TRBJ2-1, with 8 positions matching TRBD2. This CDR3 contains 15 residues. Losses at the gene ends were 1 base for V and 8 bases for J; bases not matched to a gene: 7. The germline gives CDR1 SGHAT, CDR2 FQNNGV. This CDR3 reads CASSLASGLGDEQFF. As DNA, the CDR3 is TGTGCCAGCAGCTTAGCTAGCGGGCTAGGCGATGAGCAGTTCTTC. The variable domain in full, with the rest retrieved from reference TRBV11-2 and TRBJ2-1, is EAGVAQSPRYKIIEKRQSVAFWCNPISGHATLYWYQQILGQGPKLLIQFQNNGVVDDSQLPKDRFSAERLKGVDSTLKIQPAKLEDSAVYLCASSLASGLGDEQFFGPGTRLTVL.

The chain combines TRBV5-6 with TRBJ1-2; D is unresolved. Germline V gene sequence: CDR1 SGHDT, CDR2 YYEEEE. V was clipped by 0 bases and J by 4 bases, with 10 bases between them. CDR3 length: 14 residues. The CDR3 region is CASSLDGKSYGYTF. The CDR3 region has the DNA TGTGCCAGCAGCTTGGATGGCAAAAGCTATGGCTACACCTTC. The full variable domain, completed using reference TRBV5-6 and TRBJ1-2, is DAGVTQSPTHLIKTRGQQVTLRCSPKSGHDTVSWYQQALGQGPQFIFQYYEEEERQRGNFPDRFSGHQFPNYSSELNVNALLLGDSALYLCASSLDGKSYGYTFGSGTRLTVV.

Only a few counts were recorded for this clone. This chain links TRBV5-1 with TRBJ2-5, with 7 positions matching TRBD1. With V trimmed by 4 bases and J by 2 bases, 5 bases remained unmatched. The CDR3 extends over 14 amino acids. From germline, CDR1 is SGHRS and CDR2 YFSETQ. CDR3 in amino acids: CASSPRQGQETQYF. The CDR3 DNA reads TGCGCCAGCAGCCCGCGACAGGGACAAGAGACCCAGTACTTC. The full variable domain, rest sourced from reference TRBV5-1 and TRBJ2-5, is KAGVTQTPRYLIKTRGQQVTLSCSPISGHRSVSWYQQTPGQGLQFLFEYFSETQRNKGNFPGRFSGRQFSNSRSEMNVSTLELGDSALYLCASSPRQGQETQYFGPGTRLLVL.

V usage is TRBV6-5 and J usage is TRBJ1-2; TRBD1 is a possible D gene (6 bases). CDR1 is MNHEY and CDR2 is SVGAGI in the germline V gene. Trimming cost V 9 bases and J 4 bases, with 18 bases left between them. The CDR3 consists of 14 residues. In DNA, the CDR3 is TGTGCCAGTAGAGGGGGAGGGCGAGGCTATGGCTACACCTTC. Amino acids: CASRGGGRGYGYTF.

The V and J genes are TRBV13 and TRBJ1-1, with D possibly being TRBD1 (6 bases). Germline V gene lookup returns CDR1 PRHDT and CDR2 FYEKMQ (reference sequence). The CDR3 covers 14 residues. V lost 3 bases and J lost 9, with 17 bases in between. In DNA form, the CDR3 reads TGTGCCAGCAGCTTCCTTGGAGGGGGGGCAAAAGCTTTCTTT. This encodes CASSFLGGGAKAFF. The complete variable domain, with remaining parts taken from reference TRBV13 and TRBJ1-1, reads AAGVIQSPRHLIKEKRETATLKCYPIPRHDTVYWYQQGPGQDPQFLISFYEKMQSDKGSIPDRFSAQQFSDYHSELNMSSLELGDSALYFCASSFLGGGAKAFFGQGTRLTVV.

This chain joins TRBV7-6 and TRBJ2-1; 10 bases map to TRBD2. The CDR3 spans 15 residues. Germline CDR1 reads SGHVS; CDR2 reads FNYEAQ. V was clipped by 5 bases and J by 4 bases; unmatched bases: 5. This CDR3 reads CASSPASGGYNEQFF. CDR3 DNA sequence: TGTGCCAGCAGCCCGGCTAGCGGGGGATACAATGAGCAGTTCTTC.

The gene calls are TRBV5-1 and TRBJ2-7, with a possible D match to TRBD1 (6 bases). Germline CDR1 reads SGHRS; CDR2 reads YFSETQ. V gave up 4 bases and J gave up 0 bases, with 11 bases separating them. The CDR3 has 14 residues. The CDR3 bases are TGCGCCAGCAGCAAAACAGGGTACTCCTACGAGCAGTACTTC. This codes for CASSKTGYSYEQYF.

V is TRBV6-1 and J is TRBJ1-2; no firm D call. Germline V CDR1 and CDR2: MNHNS, SASEGT. V lost 5 bases, J lost 1 base, and 8 bases lay in between. This CDR3 contains 13 residues. The CDR3: CASSISVNYGYTF. The CDR3 DNA reads as TGTGCCAGCAGTATTAGCGTTAACTATGGCTACACCTTC.

CDR3 bases: TGTGCCAGCAGTGAGGGACAGGGGACGTCACCCCTCCACTTT. Translating gives CASSEGQGTSPLHF. The genes are TRBV2 and TRBJ1-6, with TRBD1 identical over 10 bases. Germline V gives CDR1 SNHLY, CDR2 FYNNEI. This CDR3 is 14 amino acids long. Trimming at V came to 3 bases and at J to 10 bases, leaving 3 bases not matched to a gene.

The gene calls are TRBV11-3 and TRBJ2-1; TRBD2 matches 10 bases. This CDR3 is 13 amino acids long. The V segment lost 1 base and the J segment 9 bases; nucleotides outside the gene matches: 0. Germline CDR1 and CDR2: SGHNT and YENEEA. CDR3 sequence reads: CASSLVAGGEQFF. DNA of the CDR3: TGTGCCAGCAGCTTAGTAGCGGGAGGTGAGCAGTTCTTC.

V and J are TRBV11-2 and TRBJ2-5; D gene uncertain. This CDR3 is built from 15 residues. Trimming left V 0 bases short and J 0 bases short, with 8 bases between. From germline, CDR1 is SGHAT and CDR2 FQNNGV. CDR3 bases: TGTGCCAGCAGCTTAGATTACTCGTACCAAGAGACCCAGTACTTC. Protein: CASSLDYSYQETQYF.

The V call is TRBV5-1, the J call TRBJ1-4; possible D gene TRBD1, 6 bases. V lost 0 bases and J 8 bases, leaving 17 bases between the germline ends. This CDR3 region has 16 residues. Germline V gene data show CDR1 as SGHRS and CDR2 as YFSETQ. CDR3 protein: CASSLGLGGGEEKLFF. CDR3 nucleotides: TGCGCCAGCAGCTTGGGGTTGGGGGGGGGCGAAGAAAAACTGTTTTTT.

The gene calls are TRBV5-6 and TRBJ2-3, with 7 bases lining up with TRBD2. CDR1 is SGHDT, CDR2 YYEEEE, per germline. This CDR3 has 15 residues. The J segment lost 5 bases and the V segment lost 1 base, leaving 7 bases of the junction unmatched. The CDR3 DNA is TGTGCCAGCAGCTTGCTAGCGGAATGGGGAGATACGCAGTATTTT. It encodes CASSLLAEWGDTQYF.

The rearrangement uses TRBV6-5 and TRBJ2-7, with a possible D match to TRBD1 (6 bases). Deletions cut 6 bases from V and 5 bases from J, with 14 bases between. The V gene's germline CDR1 is MNHEY and CDR2 SVGAGI. The CDR3 length is 13 residues. The CDR3 DNA follows: TGTGCCAGCAGAAGGACAGTAGTTCACGAGCAGTACTTC. This sequence encodes CASRRTVVHEQYF.

The chain couples TRBV25-1 to TRBJ1-1; D is possibly TRBD1 (5 bases). V was pared by 4 bases and J by 3 bases, with 12 bases between. The germline gives CDR1 MGHDK, CDR2 SYGVNS. The CDR3 runs to 14 residues. The CDR3 here is CASSVSGLYTEAFF. In nucleotides, the CDR3 is TGTGCCAGCAGTGTTTCGGGACTGTACACTGAAGCTTTCTTT.